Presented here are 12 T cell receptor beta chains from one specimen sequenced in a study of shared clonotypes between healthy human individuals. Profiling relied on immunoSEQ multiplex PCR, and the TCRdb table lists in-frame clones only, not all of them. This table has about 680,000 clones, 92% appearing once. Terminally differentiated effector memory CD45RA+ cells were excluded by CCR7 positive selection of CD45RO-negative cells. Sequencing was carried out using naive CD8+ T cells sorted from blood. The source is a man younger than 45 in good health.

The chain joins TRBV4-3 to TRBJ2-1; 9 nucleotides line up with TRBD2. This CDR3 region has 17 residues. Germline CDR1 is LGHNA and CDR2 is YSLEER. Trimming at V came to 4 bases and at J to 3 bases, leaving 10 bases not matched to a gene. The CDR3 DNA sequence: TGCGCCAGCAGCCCTAGTATAGCGGGAGCTGGCTACAATGAGCAGTTCTTC. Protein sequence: CASSPSIAGAGYNEQFF.

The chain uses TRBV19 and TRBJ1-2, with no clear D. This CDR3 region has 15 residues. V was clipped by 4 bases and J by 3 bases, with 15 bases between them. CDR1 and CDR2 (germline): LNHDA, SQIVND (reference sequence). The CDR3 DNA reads TGTGCCAGTAGTACCTACGGGCCAGTCGACTATGGCTACACCTTC. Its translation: CASSTYGPVDYGYTF.

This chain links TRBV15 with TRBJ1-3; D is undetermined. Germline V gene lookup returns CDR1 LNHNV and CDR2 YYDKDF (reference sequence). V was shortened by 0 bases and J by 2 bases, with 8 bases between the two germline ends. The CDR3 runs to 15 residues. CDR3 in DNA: TGTGCCACCAGCAGAGATGGGATACCTGGAAACACCATATATTTT. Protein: CATSRDGIPGNTIYF.

The CDR3 coding sequence is TGTGCCAGCAGCGCAATGAATACAGGCTCTCAGGATCAAGAGACCCAGTACTTC. This codes for CASSAMNTGSQDQETQYF. This sequence joins TRBV7-9 and TRBJ2-5; perhaps TRBD1 as D (5 bases). The CDR3 sequence is 18 residues long. The ends were cut back, 5 bases at V and 2 bases at J, with 24 bases in the middle. CDR1 SEHNR and CDR2 FQNEAQ come from the germline V gene (reference sequence).

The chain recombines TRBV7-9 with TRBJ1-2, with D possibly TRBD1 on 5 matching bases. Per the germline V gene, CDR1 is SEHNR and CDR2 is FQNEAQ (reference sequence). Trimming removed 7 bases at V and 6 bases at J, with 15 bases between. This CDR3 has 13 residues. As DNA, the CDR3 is TGTGCCAGCACCACCCCCCTACAGGATGGCTACACCTTC. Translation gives CASTTPLQDGYTF.

CDR3 in DNA: TGTGCCAGCAGCTCGAATTCGGCAGATACGCAGTATTTT. It translates to CASSSNSADTQYF. The chain links TRBV11-2 to TRBJ2-3; D gene unclear. V dropped 4 bases and J dropped 4 bases, with 9 bases sitting between them. This CDR3 is 13 amino acids long. CDR1 is SGHAT, CDR2 FQNNGV, per germline.

CDR3 loop: CASSSLTGIRAYEQYF. As DNA, the CDR3 is TGTGCCAGCAGCTCCCTCACAGGGATTAGGGCCTACGAGCAGTACTTC. The rearrangement links TRBV13 to TRBJ2-7, with D possibly being TRBD1 (6 bases). This CDR3 contains 16 residues. The germline V gene has CDR1 PRHDT and CDR2 FYEKMQ (reference sequence). V lost 4 bases, J lost 2 bases, and 18 bases lay in between.

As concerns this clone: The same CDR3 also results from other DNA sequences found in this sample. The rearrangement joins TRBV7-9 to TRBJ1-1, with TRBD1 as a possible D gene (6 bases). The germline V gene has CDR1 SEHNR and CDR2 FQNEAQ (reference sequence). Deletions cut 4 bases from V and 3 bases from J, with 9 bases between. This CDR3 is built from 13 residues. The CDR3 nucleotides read TGTGCCAGCAGCTCCCCAGGGGACACTGAAGCTTTCTTT. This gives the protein CASSSPGDTEAFF.

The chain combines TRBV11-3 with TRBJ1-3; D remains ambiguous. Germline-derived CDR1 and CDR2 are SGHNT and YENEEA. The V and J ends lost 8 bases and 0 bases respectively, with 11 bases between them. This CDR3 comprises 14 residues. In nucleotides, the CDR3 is TGTGCCAGCCCTCCGCCCAACTCTGGAAACACCATATATTTT. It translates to CASPPPNSGNTIYF. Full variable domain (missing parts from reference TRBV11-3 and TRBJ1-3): EAGVVQSPRYKIIEKKQPVAFWCNPISGHNTLYWYLQNLGQGPELLIRYENEEAVDDSQLPKDRFSAERLKGVDSTLKIQPAELGDSAVYLCASPPPNSGNTIYFGEGSWLTVV.

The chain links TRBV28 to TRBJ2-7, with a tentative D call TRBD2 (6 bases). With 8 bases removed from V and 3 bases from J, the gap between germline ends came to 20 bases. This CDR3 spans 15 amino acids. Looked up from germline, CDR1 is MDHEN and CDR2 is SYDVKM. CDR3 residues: CASQGVSGTLYEQYF. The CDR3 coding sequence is TGTGCCAGCCAAGGGGTCTCGGGGACTCTCTACGAGCAGTACTTC.

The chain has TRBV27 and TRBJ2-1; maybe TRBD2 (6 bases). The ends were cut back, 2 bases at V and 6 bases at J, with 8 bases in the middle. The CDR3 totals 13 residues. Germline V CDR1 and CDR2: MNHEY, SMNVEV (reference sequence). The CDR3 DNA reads TGTGCCAGCAGTTTAAGGCGGGGCAATGAGCAGTTCTTC. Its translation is CASSLRRGNEQFF.

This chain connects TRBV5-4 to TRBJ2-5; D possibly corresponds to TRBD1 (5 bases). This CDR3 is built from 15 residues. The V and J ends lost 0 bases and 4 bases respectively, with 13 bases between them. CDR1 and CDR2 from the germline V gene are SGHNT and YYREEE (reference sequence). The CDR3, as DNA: TGTGCCAGCAGCTTGGTAGAACAGGTTGGAGAGACCCAGTACTTC. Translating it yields CASSLVEQVGETQYF.